The 18 T cell receptor beta chains reported below all come from one sample, sequenced in a study of beta chain features in type 1 diabetes. General study results and limits: The study found moderately but significantly shorter TCRB CDR3s in all four CD4+ subsets of Type 1 diabetes patients.

For these receptors, no antigen is known. The whole isolated RNA underwent reverse transcription, so sequencing captured expressed TCRB transcripts. The repertoire was sequenced with immunoSEQ multiplex PCR; TCRdb's copy has only in-frame clones and lacks some. The sample comprises roughly 730,000 clones, 13% of which are singletons, and about 0.02% rests with the top ten. Sequenced: naive CD4+ T cells from blood. These receptors came from a man younger than 35 with type 1 diabetes.

This clone was counted a few times. V usage is TRBV2 and J usage is TRBJ1-5; D not certain. The germline CDR1 and CDR2 sequences are SNHLY and FYNNEI. V lost 8 bases, J lost 0 bases, and 11 bases lay in between. The CDR3 contains 14 residues. The DNA for the CDR3 is TGTGCCAGCCTTGCCGTAAATAGCAATCAGCCCCAGCATTTT. This translates into CASLAVNSNQPQHF.

In this sample, this clone turned up once. V is TRBV15 and J is TRBJ1-5; possible D gene TRBD1, 5 bases. Trimming left V 0 bases short and J 1 base short, with 10 bases between. CDR1 is LNHNV, CDR2 YYDKDF, per germline (reference sequence). The CDR3 contains 16 residues. The CDR3 is CATSRDGAGSNQPQHF. The CDR3 nucleotides read TGTGCCACCAGCAGAGATGGGGCCGGCAGCAATCAGCCCCAGCATTTT.

This clone has more than one count but fewer than ten. The chain recombines TRBV2 with TRBJ2-7; no definite D call. In germline, CDR1 is SNHLY, CDR2 FYNNEI. The V end was cut by 5 bases, the J end by 5 bases, with 16 bases between. CDR3 length equals 14 residues. The CDR3 nucleotides are TGTGCCAGCAGTCGATCTAATGTGGCCGACGAGCAGTACTTC. It specifies CASSRSNVADEQYF. The whole variable domain, filled in from reference TRBV2 and TRBJ2-7, reads EPEVTQTPSHQVTQMGQEVILRCVPISNHLYFYWYRQILGQKVEFLVSFYNNEISEKSEIFDDQFSVERPDGSNFTLKIRSTKLEDSAMYFCASSRSNVADEQYFGPGTRLTVT.

This chain connects TRBV9 to TRBJ2-2, with D perhaps TRBD1 (8 bases). This CDR3 region has 16 residues. Trimming shortened V by 4 bases and J by 6 bases, and 19 bases separated the two germline ends. Looked up from germline, CDR1 is SGDLS and CDR2 is YYNGEE. DNA of the CDR3: TGTGCCAGCAGCCCGCGGACAGGGAGGGACGCCGGGGAGCTGTTTTTT. This sequence encodes CASSPRTGRDAGELFF.

CDR3 amino acids: CAISGSGGATFF. Here the CDR3 DNA reads TGTGCCATCAGCGGTAGCGGGGGGGCGACTTTCTTT. This rearrangement joins TRBV10-3 to TRBJ1-1; a possible D gene is TRBD1 (6 bases). The CDR3 covers 12 residues. Germline lookup yields CDR1 ENHRY and CDR2 SYGVKD. The V gene lost 6 bases and the J gene lost 12 bases, with 17 bases spanning the gap.

This clone was found a few times. The chain has TRBV2 and TRBJ1-6; no reliable D call. In germline, CDR1 is SNHLY, CDR2 FYNNEI. This CDR3 has 15 residues. V lost 3 bases to trimming and J lost 5 bases, with 11 bases between them. CDR3 DNA sequence: TGTGCCAGCAGTGATTTGGGGAAAAATAATTCACCCCTCCACTTT. Translated: CASSDLGKNNSPLHF.

This clone was seen a handful of times. The rearrangement links TRBV2 to TRBJ2-7; D perhaps matches TRBD1 (5 bases). V was pared by 6 bases and J by 4 bases, with 7 bases between. Per germline, CDR1 SNHLY and CDR2 FYNNEI. This CDR3 region has 11 residues. CDR3 sequence: CASRSGYEQYF. As DNA, the CDR3 is TGTGCCAGCAGGTCAGGGTACGAGCAGTACTTC.

The chain joins TRBV7-2 to TRBJ2-1, with 7 bases identical to TRBD2. The CDR3 extends over 14 amino acids. Germline V gene data show CDR1 as SGHTA and CDR2 as FQGNSA. After removal of 5 bases from V and 10 bases from J, the junction contained 11 bases not matched to a gene. CDR3 sequence reads: CASSPGGTIGEQFF. Written as DNA, the CDR3 is TGTGCCAGCAGCCCGGGAGGCACGATTGGCGAGCAGTTCTTC. Complete variable domain (other parts from reference TRBV7-2 and TRBJ2-1): GAGVSQSPSNKVTEKGKDVELRCDPISGHTALYWYRQSLGQGLEFLIYFQGNSAPDKSGLPSDRFSAERTGGSVSTLTIQRTQQEDSAVYLCASSPGGTIGEQFFGPGTRLTVL.

The chain combines TRBV6-4 with TRBJ1-5, with 9 bases aligning to TRBD1. CDR1 is MRHNA, CDR2 SNTAGT, per germline. Trimming at V came to 6 bases and at J to 6 bases, leaving 3 bases not matched to a gene. This CDR3 region has 13 residues. Written as DNA, the CDR3 is TGTGCCAGCAGCAAGGACAGGGGTCAGCCCCAGCATTTT. It is translated as CASSKDRGQPQHF.

The chain employs TRBV25-1 and TRBJ2-5; either TRBD1 or TRBD2 may supply D (5 bases each). CDR3 length: 15 residues. The germline gives CDR1 MGHDK, CDR2 SYGVNS. V was clipped by 6 bases and J by 4 bases, with 18 bases between them. CDR3 region: CASSLYRDGTETQYF. The CDR3 DNA reads as TGTGCCAGCAGCCTATATCGGGATGGGACAGAGACCCAGTACTTC. The whole variable domain, remainder taken from reference TRBV25-1 and TRBJ2-5, is EADIYQTPRYLVIGTGKKITLECSQTMGHDKMYWYQQDPGMELHLIHYSYGVNSTEKGDLSSESTVSRIRTEHFPLTLESARPSHTSQYLCASSLYRDGTETQYFGPGTRLLVL.

The J gene is TRBJ2-3, the V gene TRBV19, with 11 bases that match TRBD2. CDR3 length: 16 amino acids. Trimming at V came to 6 bases and at J to 5 bases, leaving 10 bases not matched to a gene. Per the germline V gene, CDR1 is LNHDA and CDR2 is SQIVND (reference sequence). The CDR3: CASSPTLAGVVDTQYF. The CDR3 DNA follows: TGTGCCAGTAGCCCGACACTAGCGGGGGTGGTAGATACGCAGTATTTT.

This clone was seen a handful of times. In DNA form, the CDR3 reads TGTGCCAGCAGCGCGGACAGGGTTAATGGCTACACCTTC. This sequence encodes CASSADRVNGYTF. The V gene is TRBV5-5, the J gene TRBJ1-2; 8 bases are a match to TRBD1. V lost 4 bases and J lost 6; bases outside the gene matches: 5. CDR1 and CDR2 from the germline V gene are SGHKS and YYEKEE (reference sequence). The CDR3 is 13 residues long.

The chain carries TRBV6-6 and TRBJ1-1, with D unclear. V lost 2 bases, J lost 4 bases, and 8 bases lay in between. The CDR3 runs to 13 residues. CDR1 is MNHNY and CDR2 is SVGAGI in the germline V gene (reference sequence). The CDR3 loop is CASSYTAGTEAFF. The CDR3 coding sequence is TGTGCCAGCAGTTACACGGCAGGCACTGAAGCTTTCTTT.

There are a few counts of this clone. The rearrangement uses TRBV29-1 and TRBJ1-3; 9 positions agree with TRBD1. The germline V gene encodes CDR1 SQVTM and CDR2 ANQGSEA. The length of the CDR3 is 14 residues. J gave up 4 bases and V 7 bases, and 8 bases lay outside the gene matches. DNA of the CDR3: TGCAGCGCCTCGGGACAGGGCGCCGGAAACACCATATATTTT. It translates to CSASGQGAGNTIYF.

This clone showed up just a few times. The gene calls are TRBV30 and TRBJ2-5; tentatively, D is TRBD1 (5 bases). The CDR3 is made up of 14 amino acids. The V and J ends lost 4 bases and 3 bases respectively, with 15 bases between them. Germline CDR1 GTSNPN, CDR2 SVGIG (reference sequence). CDR3 sequence reads: CAWTYAGPEETQYF. The DNA of the CDR3 is TGTGCCTGGACCTACGCAGGGCCGGAAGAGACCCAGTACTTC.

The V gene is TRBV4-2, the J gene TRBJ1-5; TRBD1 matches 7 bases. Per germline, CDR1 LGHNA and CDR2 YNFKEQ. The CDR3 has 17 residues. With V trimmed by 4 bases and J by 6 bases, 15 bases remained unmatched. The DNA for the CDR3 is TGTGCCAGCAGCCTAAAACCCCAGACAGGGCTGGGTCAGCCCCAGCATTTT. Translation: CASSLKPQTGLGQPQHF.

The sample holds a few counts of this clone. The chain recombines TRBV4-1 with TRBJ2-1, with 9 bases fitting TRBD2. This CDR3 has 18 residues. Trimming cost V 1 base and J 0 bases; bases outside gene matches: 7. CDR1 is MGHRA, CDR2 YSYEKL, per germline. The CDR3 DNA sequence: TGCGCCAGCAGCCAAGTCTCCCTAGCGGGGAGCTCCTACAATGAGCAGTTCTTC. Translated: CASSQVSLAGSSYNEQFF.

This clone was seen a handful of times. The chain combines TRBV2 with TRBJ1-2; TRBD1 matches at 10 bases. Germline CDR1 reads SNHLY; CDR2 reads FYNNEI. This CDR3 comprises 15 residues. V lost 3 bases and J lost 5; bases outside the gene matches: 6. CDR3: CASSDSGQGRYGYTF. The CDR3 region has the DNA TGTGCCAGCAGTGACTCGGGACAGGGGAGATATGGCTACACCTTC.